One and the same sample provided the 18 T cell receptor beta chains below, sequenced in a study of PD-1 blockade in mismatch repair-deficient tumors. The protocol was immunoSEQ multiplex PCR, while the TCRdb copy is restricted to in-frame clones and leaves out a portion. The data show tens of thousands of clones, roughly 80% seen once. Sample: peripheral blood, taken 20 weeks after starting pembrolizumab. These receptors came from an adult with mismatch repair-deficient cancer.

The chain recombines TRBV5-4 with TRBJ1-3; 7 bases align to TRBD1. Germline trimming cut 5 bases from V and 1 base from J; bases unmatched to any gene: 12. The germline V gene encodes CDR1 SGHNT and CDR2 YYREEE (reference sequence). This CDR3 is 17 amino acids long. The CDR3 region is CASSLPTGSGSGNTIYF. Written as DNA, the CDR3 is TGTGCCAGCAGTCTACCGACAGGGTCGGGATCTGGAAACACCATATATTTT.

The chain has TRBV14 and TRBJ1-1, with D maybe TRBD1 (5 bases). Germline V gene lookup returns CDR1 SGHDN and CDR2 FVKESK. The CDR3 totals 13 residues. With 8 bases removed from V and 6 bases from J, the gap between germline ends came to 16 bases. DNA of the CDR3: TGTGCCAGCGGATGGGGGGATGGGGCTGAAGCTTTCTTT. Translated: CASGWGDGAEAFF.

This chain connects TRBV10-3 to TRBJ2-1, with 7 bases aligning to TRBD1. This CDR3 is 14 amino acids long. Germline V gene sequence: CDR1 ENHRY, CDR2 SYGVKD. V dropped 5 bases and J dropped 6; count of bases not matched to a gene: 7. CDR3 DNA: TGTGCCATCAGTCAGCCAGGGGGTTCCAATGAGCAGTTCTTC. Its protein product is CAISQPGGSNEQFF.

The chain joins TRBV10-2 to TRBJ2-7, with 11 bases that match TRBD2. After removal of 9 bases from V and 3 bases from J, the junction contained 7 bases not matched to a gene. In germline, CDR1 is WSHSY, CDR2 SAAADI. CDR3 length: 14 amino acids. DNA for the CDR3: TGCGCCAGTAAGCCGACTAGCGGGAACTACGAGCAGTACTTC. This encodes CASKPTSGNYEQYF.

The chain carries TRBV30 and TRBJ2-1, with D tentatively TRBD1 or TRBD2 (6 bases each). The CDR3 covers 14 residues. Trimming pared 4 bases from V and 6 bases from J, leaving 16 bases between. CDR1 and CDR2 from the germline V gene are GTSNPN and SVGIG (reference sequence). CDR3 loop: CAWTHGGGGNEQFF. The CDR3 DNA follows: TGTGCCTGGACCCACGGAGGAGGGGGCAATGAGCAGTTCTTC.

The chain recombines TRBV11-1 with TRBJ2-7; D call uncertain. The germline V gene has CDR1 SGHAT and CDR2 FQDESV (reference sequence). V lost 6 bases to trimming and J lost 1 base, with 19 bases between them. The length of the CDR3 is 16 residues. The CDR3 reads CASSSNVGVRSYEQYF. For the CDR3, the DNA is TGTGCCAGCAGTTCAAACGTCGGAGTTAGATCCTACGAGCAGTACTTC.

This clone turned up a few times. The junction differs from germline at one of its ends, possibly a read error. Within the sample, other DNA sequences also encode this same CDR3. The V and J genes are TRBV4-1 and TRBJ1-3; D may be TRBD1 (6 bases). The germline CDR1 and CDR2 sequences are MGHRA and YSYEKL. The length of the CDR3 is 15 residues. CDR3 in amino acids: CASSQDEGGGNTIYF. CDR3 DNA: TGTGCCAGCAGCCAAGATGAGGGGGGAGGAAACACCATATATTTT.

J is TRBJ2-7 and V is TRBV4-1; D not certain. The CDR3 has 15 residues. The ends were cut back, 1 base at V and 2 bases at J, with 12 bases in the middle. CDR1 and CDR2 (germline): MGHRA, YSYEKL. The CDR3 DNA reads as TGCGCCAGCAGCCAAGTCAAGGCCGGAACCTACGAGCAGTACTTC. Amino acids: CASSQVKAGTYEQYF.

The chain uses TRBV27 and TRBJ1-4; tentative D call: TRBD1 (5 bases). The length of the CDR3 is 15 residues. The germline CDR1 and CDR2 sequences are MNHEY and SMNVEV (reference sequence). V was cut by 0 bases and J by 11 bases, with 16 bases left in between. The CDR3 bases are TGTGCCAGCAGTTTATCGGGACCTGGTACGGGGAAACTGTTTTTT. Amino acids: CASSLSGPGTGKLFF.

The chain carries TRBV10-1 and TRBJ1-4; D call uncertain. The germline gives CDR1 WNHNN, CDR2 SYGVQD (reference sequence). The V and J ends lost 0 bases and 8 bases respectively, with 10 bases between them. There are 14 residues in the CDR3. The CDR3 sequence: CASSESSAREKLFF. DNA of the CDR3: TGCGCCAGCAGTGAGTCTTCTGCGAGGGAAAAACTGTTTTTT.

The CDR3 DNA reads TGCAGCGTTGTTTCCCTGGGAGCCGATACGCAGTATTTT. Translating it yields CSVVSLGADTQYF. V gene TRBV29-1 combines with J gene TRBJ2-3, with a possible D match to TRBD2 (5 bases). The CDR3 is made up of 13 amino acids. Germline V gives CDR1 SQVTM, CDR2 ANQGSEA. Trimming cost V 4 bases and J 6 bases, with 14 bases left between them.

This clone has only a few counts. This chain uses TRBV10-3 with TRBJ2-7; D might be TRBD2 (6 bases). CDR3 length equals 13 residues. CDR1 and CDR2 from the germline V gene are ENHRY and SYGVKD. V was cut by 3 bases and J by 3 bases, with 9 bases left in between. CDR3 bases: TGTGCCATCAGTGAAGCGGGCCTCTACGAGCAGTACTTC. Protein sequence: CAISEAGLYEQYF.

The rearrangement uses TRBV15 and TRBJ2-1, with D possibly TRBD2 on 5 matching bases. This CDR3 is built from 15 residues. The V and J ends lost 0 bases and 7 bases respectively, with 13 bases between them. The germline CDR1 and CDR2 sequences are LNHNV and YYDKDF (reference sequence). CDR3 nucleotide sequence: TGTGCCACCAGCAGAGATTTTCCAGCGGCAAATGAGCAGTTCTTC. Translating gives CATSRDFPAANEQFF.

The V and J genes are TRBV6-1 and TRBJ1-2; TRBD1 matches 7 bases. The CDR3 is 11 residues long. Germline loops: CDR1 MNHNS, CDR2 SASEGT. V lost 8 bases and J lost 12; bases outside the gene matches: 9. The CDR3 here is CASQETGSHTF. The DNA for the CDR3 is TGTGCCAGCCAAGAGACAGGGTCTCACACCTTC.

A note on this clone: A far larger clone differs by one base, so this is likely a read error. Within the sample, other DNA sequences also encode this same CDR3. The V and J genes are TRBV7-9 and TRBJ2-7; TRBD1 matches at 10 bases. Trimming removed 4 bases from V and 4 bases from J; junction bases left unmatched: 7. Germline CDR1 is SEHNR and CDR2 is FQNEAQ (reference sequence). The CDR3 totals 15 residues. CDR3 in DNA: TGTGCCAGCAGCTATTCCGGGACAGGGGAATACGAGCAGTACTTC. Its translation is CASSYSGTGEYEQYF.

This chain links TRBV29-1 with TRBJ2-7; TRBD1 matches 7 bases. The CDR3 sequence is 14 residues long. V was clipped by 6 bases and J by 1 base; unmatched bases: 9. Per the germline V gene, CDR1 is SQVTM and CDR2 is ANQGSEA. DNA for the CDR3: TGCAGCGTCATCCGGACAGGTGGATCCTACGAGCAGTACTTC. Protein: CSVIRTGGSYEQYF.

In nucleotides, the CDR3 is TGTGCCAGCAGCGGGACAGGGGGGGACACCATATATTTT. Its protein is CASSGTGGDTIYF. This rearrangement joins TRBV7-9 to TRBJ1-3; 11 bases align to TRBD1. There are 13 residues in the CDR3. V was clipped by 5 bases and J by 8 bases; unmatched bases: 2. CDR1 and CDR2 (germline): SEHNR, FQNEAQ (reference sequence).

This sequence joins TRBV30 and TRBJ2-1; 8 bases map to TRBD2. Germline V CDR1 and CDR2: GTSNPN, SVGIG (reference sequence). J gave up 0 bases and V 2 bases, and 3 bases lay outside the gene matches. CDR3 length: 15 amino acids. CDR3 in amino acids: CAWSSSGSSYNEQFF. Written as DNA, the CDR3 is TGTGCCTGGAGTTCCAGCGGGAGCTCCTACAATGAGCAGTTCTTC.